This T cell receptor (beta chain) stems from a study of shared clonotypes between healthy human individuals. Germline-derived CDR1 and CDR2 are SSHAT and FNYEAQ (reference sequence). The CDR3 spans 15 residues. The data were produced by immunoSEQ multiplex PCR, yet TCRdb's version contains in-frame clones alone and is incomplete. Of 300,000 or so clones listed, 74% are singletons. In the case of this clone: At one of its ends the junction is not consistent with the germline gene, which may arise from a read error.

The sequenced sample consisted of memory CD4+ T cells sorted from blood. Sample subset: CD45RA-negative fraction. The gene calls are TRBV7-7 and TRBJ1-1; D is perhaps TRBD1 (5 bases). The source is a man aged 25 to 45 in good health. CDR3 in DNA: TGTGCTAGCAGCTCTTCGACAGACCTGAACACTGAAGCTTTCTTT. Translating gives CASSSSTDLNTEAFF.